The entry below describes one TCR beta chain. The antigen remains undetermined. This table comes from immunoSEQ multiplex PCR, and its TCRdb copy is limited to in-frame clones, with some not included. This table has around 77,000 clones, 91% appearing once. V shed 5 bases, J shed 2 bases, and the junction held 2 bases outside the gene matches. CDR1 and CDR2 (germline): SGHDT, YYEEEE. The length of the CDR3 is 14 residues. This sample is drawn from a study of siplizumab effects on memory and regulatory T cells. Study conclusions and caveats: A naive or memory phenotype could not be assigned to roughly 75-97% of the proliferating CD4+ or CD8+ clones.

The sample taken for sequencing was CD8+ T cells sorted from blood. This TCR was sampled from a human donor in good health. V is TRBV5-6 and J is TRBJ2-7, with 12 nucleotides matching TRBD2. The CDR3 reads CASRWTSGTYEQYF. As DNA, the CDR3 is TGTGCCAGCAGGTGGACTAGCGGGACCTACGAGCAGTACTTC.